The present T cell receptor (beta chain) was sequenced within a study of regulatory T cells in long-lasting Graves disease. Broader study findings: Few sampled subjects may have lowered accuracy. Persistent disease samples used TRBV28, TRBJ1-2 and TRBJ2-5 preferentially.

This sample's time point: persistent/refractory GD, antithyroid drugs over 5 years with positive TRAb. Isolated PBMC RNA provided the starting material for the TCR library. CDR3-region Arm-PCR and iRepertoire HTBI primers produced the TCR beta libraries. In the original workflow: From all samples, identification returned over 11 TRBJ and 60 or so TRBV segments. From the multiplex PCR reads, TCRdb called clonotypes with MiXCR, one entry per CDR3 protein. The V and J calls were not made by the authors but by TCRdb's processing. The sample shows 250,000 to 300,000 distinct CDR3 sequences, around a fifth of them seen only once. This CDR3 is built from 14 residues. Germline CDR1 is SNHLY and CDR2 is FYNNEI. Trimming took off 6 bases at V and 3 bases at J, with 12 bases between the two ends. There are many counts of this clonotype. Its antigen is still unknown.

The chain has TRBV2 and TRBJ2-4; no reliable D call. Sequenced here: peripheral blood mononuclear cells (PBMCs), sampled when the disease was refractory, from a patient treated with antithyroid drugs. This TCR was sampled from a female donor with Graves disease. In nucleotides, the CDR3 is TGTGCCAGCAGGTCCGGAGTTGGCAAAAACATTCAGTACTTC. Protein: CASRSGVGKNIQYF.